Listed below are T cell receptor beta chains from one sample, sequenced in a study of Ad26.COV2.S vaccination and SARS-CoV-2 variants. The repertoire was sequenced with immunoSEQ multiplex PCR; TCRdb's copy has only in-frame clones and lacks some. The table lists a few hundred thousand clones, roughly four fifths of them singletons, with almost 7.5% in the top ten. The sequencing here drew on peripheral blood, taken in a trial of Ad26.COV2.S vaccine versus placebo. Source of these receptors: a person between 18 and 59 years old who received the Ad26.COV2.S COVID-19 vaccine or a placebo. Each CDR3 is given with its conserved first and last residue. The order of the fields is CDR3 protein, CDR3 length, V gene, J gene, D gene. The D gene is left open where the match is weak.

CDR3aa: CAWKAPFILGGYTF
len: 14
v_gene: TRBV30
j_gene: TRBJ1-2
d_gene: -

CDR3aa: CASRDPGQYTDIQYF
len: 15
v_gene: TRBV4-1
j_gene: TRBJ2-4
d_gene: TRBD1

CDR3aa: CSVAVESVTEAFF
len: 13
v_gene: TRBV29-1
j_gene: TRBJ1-1
d_gene: -

CDR3aa: CASSQDSAGTYGYTF
len: 15
v_gene: TRBV4-2
j_gene: TRBJ1-2
d_gene: -

CDR3aa: CASSLAGGTDTQYF
len: 14
v_gene: TRBV7-3
j_gene: TRBJ2-3
d_gene: TRBD2

CDR3aa: CASRVSGETQYF
len: 12
v_gene: TRBV6-6
j_gene: TRBJ2-5
d_gene: -

CDR3aa: CASSFRPEGSYNEQFF
len: 16
v_gene: TRBV7-9
j_gene: TRBJ2-1
d_gene: -

CDR3aa: CASSHLLGLGQGTQYF
len: 16
v_gene: TRBV4-1
j_gene: TRBJ2-3
d_gene: TRBD2

CDR3aa: CASRWVGNTEAFF
len: 13
v_gene: TRBV6-5
j_gene: TRBJ1-1
d_gene: -

CDR3aa: CASSATSGGGEQYF
len: 14
v_gene: TRBV9
j_gene: TRBJ2-7
d_gene: TRBD2

CDR3aa: CASSETAPGEQYF
len: 13
v_gene: TRBV6-1
j_gene: TRBJ2-7
d_gene: -

CDR3aa: CASSVGFNTGELFF
len: 14
v_gene: TRBV9
j_gene: TRBJ2-2
d_gene: -

CDR3aa: CASSLRFPDFYEQYF
len: 15
v_gene: TRBV27
j_gene: TRBJ2-7
d_gene: -

CDR3aa: CASSHRQSGYGYTF
len: 14
v_gene: TRBV5-1
j_gene: TRBJ1-2
d_gene: -

CDR3aa: CASSLGRQETQYF
len: 13
v_gene: TRBV7-3
j_gene: TRBJ2-5
d_gene: TRBD2

CDR3aa: CASRGTGGGVEAFF
len: 14
v_gene: TRBV2
j_gene: TRBJ1-1
d_gene: TRBD1

CDR3aa: CASSPDGGDTIYF
len: 13
v_gene: TRBV6-5
j_gene: TRBJ1-3
d_gene: -

CDR3aa: CASSDRILAGGYETQYF
len: 17
v_gene: TRBV2
j_gene: TRBJ2-5
d_gene: TRBD2

CDR3aa: CASGPVLGNSPLHF
len: 14
v_gene: TRBV7-9
j_gene: TRBJ1-6
d_gene: -

CDR3aa: CASSYDEGAYGYTF
len: 14
v_gene: TRBV6-6
j_gene: TRBJ1-2
d_gene: -

CDR3aa: CASSRLGGHNGELFF
len: 15
v_gene: TRBV9
j_gene: TRBJ2-2
d_gene: -

CDR3aa: CASQKGGYGYTF
len: 12
v_gene: TRBV28
j_gene: TRBJ1-2
d_gene: -

CDR3aa: CASSKLSRSTEAFF
len: 14
v_gene: TRBV19
j_gene: TRBJ1-1
d_gene: -

CDR3aa: CASSERDRGVVNTEAFF
len: 17
v_gene: TRBV6-1
j_gene: TRBJ1-1
d_gene: TRBD1

CDR3aa: CASRKQGKETQYF
len: 13
v_gene: TRBV7-2
j_gene: TRBJ2-5
d_gene: -

CDR3aa: CASSLLGSNTEAFF
len: 14
v_gene: TRBV7-2
j_gene: TRBJ1-1
d_gene: -

CDR3aa: CASSPQGHRELFF
len: 13
v_gene: TRBV6-5
j_gene: TRBJ2-2
d_gene: -

CDR3aa: CASSFGPDLAKNIQYF
len: 16
v_gene: TRBV11-2
j_gene: TRBJ2-4
d_gene: -

CDR3aa: CAISEQQGVGQFF
len: 13
v_gene: TRBV10-3
j_gene: TRBJ2-1
d_gene: -

CDR3aa: CASSPCKYGYTF
len: 12
v_gene: TRBV6-7
j_gene: TRBJ1-2
d_gene: -

CDR3aa: CASSFGNKETQYF
len: 13
v_gene: TRBV5-4
j_gene: TRBJ2-5
d_gene: -

CDR3aa: CASSQTGTGVQETQYF
len: 16
v_gene: TRBV3-1/TRBV3-2
j_gene: TRBJ2-5
d_gene: TRBD1

CDR3aa: CASSYMGAARGVEAFF
len: 16
v_gene: TRBV6-5
j_gene: TRBJ1-1
d_gene: -

CDR3aa: CASSDSGTGINEQFF
len: 15
v_gene: TRBV5-1
j_gene: TRBJ2-1
d_gene: TRBD1

CDR3aa: CASSQPRVWSFYNEQFF
len: 17
v_gene: TRBV23-1
j_gene: TRBJ2-1
d_gene: -

CDR3aa: CASSRTGTGNTIYF
len: 14
v_gene: TRBV11-2
j_gene: TRBJ1-3
d_gene: TRBD1

CDR3aa: CASSQLGRTGDGYTF
len: 15
v_gene: TRBV16
j_gene: TRBJ1-2
d_gene: TRBD1

CDR3aa: CASRPGTGVTYNEQFF
len: 16
v_gene: TRBV5-5
j_gene: TRBJ2-1
d_gene: TRBD1

CDR3aa: CASSLVGGRGTEAFF
len: 15
v_gene: TRBV11-3
j_gene: TRBJ1-1
d_gene: -

CDR3aa: CASSASIGGGLETQYF
len: 16
v_gene: TRBV6-1
j_gene: TRBJ2-5
d_gene: TRBD2